The rows below give T cell receptor beta chains drawn from one sample of a study of shared clonotypes between healthy human individuals. Repertoires were generated with immunoSEQ multiplex PCR, while TCRdb's copy carries only in-frame clones and drops some. The data contain approximately 2.3 million clones, just over 90% of them singletons. Sample: naive CD4+ T cells from PBMCs. Receptor source: a young man in good health. Some clones in this sample may be carry-over from other donors' samples. The CDR3 runs from the conserved cysteine through the conserved F or W. Fields, in order: clone size, D gene, V gene, J gene, CDR3 protein, CDR3 DNA. A D gene is named only where the DNA matches it firmly. Not all rows give a size; the values are once, few, many and, for expanded clones, a class.

size: NA; D: NA; V: TRBV29-1; J: TRBJ2-5; CDR3: CSVAKVGETETQYF; DNA: TGCAGCGTAGCAAAGGTCGGGGAAACGGAGACCCAGTACTTC
size: NA; D: TRBD2; V: TRBV5-6; J: TRBJ2-1; CDR3: CASGGLAGGSSYNEQFF; DNA: TGTGCCAGCGGGGGACTAGCGGGAGGATCCTCCTACAATGAGCAGTTCTTC
size: NA; D: TRBD1; V: TRBV18; J: TRBJ1-1; CDR3: CASSPGRRGPEAFF; DNA: TGTGCCAGCTCACCAGGAAGGAGGGGGCCGGAAGCTTTCTTT
size: NA; D: NA; V: TRBV7-2; J: TRBJ1-1; CDR3: CASSLSLGGNTEAFF; DNA: TGTGCCAGCAGCTTATCCCTGGGAGGCAACACTGAAGCTTTCTTT
size: once; D: NA; V: TRBV15; J: TRBJ1-4; CDR3: CATSRRGAMDEKLFF; DNA: TGTGCCACCAGCAGAAGGGGAGCGATGGATGAAAAACTGTTTTTT
size: NA; D: NA; V: TRBV7-9; J: TRBJ2-6; CDR3: CASSLRISGANVLTF; DNA: TGTGCCAGCAGCCTCAGAATATCTGGGGCCAACGTCCTGACTTTC
size: NA; D: NA; V: TRBV2; J: TRBJ1-5; CDR3: CASSELGQASNQPQHF; DNA: TGTGCCAGCAGTGAATTGGGCCAGGCGAGCAATCAGCCCCAGCATTTT
size: NA; D: TRBD2; V: TRBV5-4; J: TRBJ2-1; CDR3: CASSLEPGGQNEQFF; DNA: TGTGCCAGCAGCTTGGAGCCGGGAGGGCAGAATGAGCAGTTCTTC
size: NA; D: TRBD1; V: TRBV7-2; J: TRBJ2-6; CDR3: CASSLRDRVAGANVLTF; DNA: TGTGCCAGCAGCTTACGAGACAGGGTAGCTGGGGCCAACGTCCTGACTTTC
size: few; D: NA; V: TRBV6-5; J: TRBJ1-1; CDR3: CASSYSARGDTEAFF; DNA: TGTGCCAGCAGTTACTCGGCCCGGGGGGACACTGAAGCTTTCTTT
size: few; D: NA; V: TRBV18; J: TRBJ1-1; CDR3: CASSPNTEAFF; DNA: TGTGCCAGCTCACCCAACACTGAAGCTTTCTTT
size: NA; D: NA; V: TRBV4-1; J: TRBJ1-3; CDR3: CASSQERPGSTGNTIYF; DNA: TGCGCCAGCAGCCAAGAGCGCCCCGGGTCTACTGGAAACACCATATATTTT
size: few; D: NA; V: TRBV5-1; J: TRBJ2-1; CDR3: CAGGASEQFF; DNA: TGCGCCGGAGGGGCGAGTGAGCAGTTCTTC
size: NA; D: TRBD2; V: TRBV5-4; J: TRBJ2-2; CDR3: CASSFRREGTGELFF; DNA: TGTGCCAGCAGCTTTCGGCGGGAGGGCACCGGGGAGCTGTTTTTT
size: NA; D: TRBD2; V: TRBV7-2; J: TRBJ2-1; CDR3: CASSLGTNSYNEQFF; DNA: TGTGCCAGCAGCCTAGGGACTAACTCCTACAATGAGCAGTTCTTC
size: NA; D: TRBD2; V: TRBV11-3; J: TRBJ2-1; CDR3: CASSRTSGNMGNEQFF; DNA: TGTGCCAGCAGCCGGACTAGCGGGAACATGGGGAATGAGCAGTTCTTC
size: NA; D: NA; V: TRBV28; J: TRBJ2-7; CDR3: CASSLRTVYEQYF; DNA: TGTGCCAGCAGTTTAAGGACAGTTTACGAGCAGTACTTC
size: NA; D: NA; V: TRBV4-1; J: TRBJ1-5; CDR3: CASSQGPNQPQHF; DNA: TGCGCCAGCAGCCAAGGACCCAATCAGCCCCAGCATTTT
size: NA; D: NA; V: TRBV11-2; J: TRBJ2-1; CDR3: CASSPPLAGSINEQFF; DNA: TGTGCCAGCAGCCCCCCTCTGGCGGGTAGTATCAATGAGCAGTTCTTC
size: NA; D: NA; V: TRBV7-2; J: TRBJ1-3; CDR3: CASSLAKGSGNTIYF; DNA: TGTGCCAGCAGCTTAGCCAAGGGGTCCGGAAACACCATATATTTT
size: NA; D: NA; V: TRBV30; J: TRBJ1-6; CDR3: CAWSAARGEASNSPLHF; DNA: TGTGCCTGGAGTGCAGCACGGGGTGAGGCTAGTAATTCACCCCTCCACTTT
size: NA; D: TRBD1; V: TRBV30; J: TRBJ1-5; CDR3: CAWSVGQGGQPQHF; DNA: TGTGCCTGGAGTGTAGGGCAGGGGGGTCAGCCCCAGCATTTT
size: few; D: TRBD1; V: TRBV6-1; J: TRBJ1-2; CDR3: CASRWAGTGYGYTF; DNA: TGTGCCAGCAGGTGGGCAGGGACAGGCTATGGCTACACCTTC
size: NA; D: NA; V: TRBV7-9; J: TRBJ2-3; CDR3: CASSQTIGTSTDTQYF; DNA: TGTGCCAGCAGCCAGACCATTGGGACTAGCACAGATACGCAGTATTTT